One and the same sample provided the 15 T cell receptor beta chains below, sequenced in a study of T-cell memory formation after mild COVID-19. MiXCR was run by TCRdb on the 5' RACE reads, yielding one entry per CDR3 protein. This sample has about 200,000 distinct CDR3 sequences, with around 9.5% found just once. Specimen: PBMCs or a T cell subset sorted from them (not recorded which). These receptors were obtained from a man aged 18 to 35 who had mild COVID-19 (a few samples of this study predate the infection). Cell type and time point are not known.

The sample holds many counts of this clonotype. CDR3 region: CASSAGRGGEKLFF. CDR3 DNA sequence: TGTGCCAGCAGCGCGGGACGTGGGGGTGAAAAACTGTTTTTT. J is TRBJ1-4 and V is TRBV9; possible D gene TRBD1, 5 bases. The V end was cut by 3 bases, the J end by 7 bases, with 13 bases between. CDR1 and CDR2 (germline): SGDLS, YYNGEE. This CDR3 region has 14 residues.

This clonotype was seen at least ten times. V gene TRBV6-1 combines with J gene TRBJ1-2; no clear D gene. The CDR3 contains 10 residues. V was cut by 7 bases and J by 8 bases, with 8 bases left in between. The V gene's germline CDR1 is MNHNS and CDR2 SASEGT. The CDR3 nucleotides are TGTGCCAGCATTGGCGCCGGCTACACCTTC. Translated: CASIGAGYTF.

The chain links TRBV7-2 to TRBJ2-1, with TRBD2 matching over 8 bases. The V segment lost 1 base and the J segment 13 bases; nucleotides outside the gene matches: 9. The CDR3 has 14 residues. From germline, CDR1 is SGHTA and CDR2 FQGNSA. The CDR3: CASSLGPGGATQFF. The CDR3 bases are TGTGCCAGCAGCTTAGGGCCCGGGGGGGCTACCCAGTTCTTC.

This clonotype appeared a few times. The V gene is TRBV5-1, the J gene TRBJ2-7; 7 bases are shared with TRBD1. This CDR3 is 16 amino acids long. Germline lookup yields CDR1 SGHRS and CDR2 YFSETQ. With V trimmed by 4 bases and J by 4 bases, 14 bases remained unmatched. The CDR3 coding sequence is TGCGCCAGCAGCGAGGGACCGGGACAGTTGGTATACGAGCAGTACGTC. Residues: CASSEGPGQLVYEQYV.

J is TRBJ1-1 and V is TRBV20-1; 10 positions match TRBD1. J lost 5 bases, V lost 5 bases, and 8 bases had no gene match. Germline loops: CDR1 DFQATT, CDR2 SNEGSKA (reference sequence). The CDR3 loop spans 14 amino acids. CDR3 sequence: CSAPRQGAITEAFF. CDR3 coding DNA: TGCAGTGCTCCTCGACAGGGGGCGATTACTGAAGCTTTCTTT.

This clonotype was counted a few times. V and J are TRBV20-1 and TRBJ1-5, with TRBD1 matching over 8 bases. The V gene's germline CDR1 is DFQATT and CDR2 SNEGSKA (reference sequence). The CDR3 covers 13 residues. CDR3 sequence (DNA): TGCAGACCACAGGGGGGGAGCAATCAGCCCCAGCATTTT. Protein product: CRPQGGSNQPQHF.

This chain connects TRBV4-3 to TRBJ2-1; TRBD1 is a possible D gene (6 bases). Germline CDR1 and CDR2: LGHNA and YSLEER. V lost 3 bases and J 10 bases, leaving 10 bases between the germline ends. CDR3 length: 12 residues. This chain's CDR3 is CASSQGAREQFF. CDR3 bases: TGCGCCAGCAGCCAGGGGGCACGGGAGCAGTTCTTC.

This clonotype showed up just a few times. The V gene is TRBV5-1, the J gene TRBJ1-1; 8 bases are a match to TRBD1. The junction had 6 bases not matched to a gene; V was cut back by 3 bases and J by 5 bases. Germline-derived CDR1 and CDR2 are SGHRS and YFSETQ. The CDR3 spans 14 residues. CDR3 bases: TGCGCCAGCAGCTCGACAGGGGCGGGAACTGAAGCTTTCTTT. Amino acid sequence: CASSSTGAGTEAFF.

This clonotype has more than one count but fewer than ten. The V and J genes are TRBV4-2 and TRBJ2-6, with no clear D. This CDR3 contains 16 residues. Looked up from germline, CDR1 is LGHNA and CDR2 is YNFKEQ. V was shortened by 4 bases and J by 2 bases, with 12 bases between the two germline ends. As DNA, the CDR3 is TGTGCCAGCAGCCGAGAGACCGCCGCTGGGGCCAACGTCCTGACTTTC. It codes for CASSRETAAGANVLTF.

This clonotype was found many times. V and J are TRBV7-2 and TRBJ2-4; a weak D match, TRBD2 (5 bases). V was trimmed by 1 base and J by 0 bases, leaving 13 bases between them. Germline V gene data show CDR1 as SGHTA and CDR2 as FQGNSA. This CDR3 is 17 amino acids long. The CDR3 bases are TGTGCCAGCAGCTTAGAGCTTAGTCGGGGAGCCAAAAACATTCAGTACTTC. Protein sequence: CASSLELSRGAKNIQYF.

This clonotype was detected a few times. V is TRBV7-8 and J is TRBJ2-1, with TRBD2 matching 11 bases. The CDR3 covers 15 residues. In germline, CDR1 is SGHVS, CDR2 FQNEAQ. The junction had 6 bases not matched to a gene; V was cut back by 4 bases and J by 7 bases. The CDR3 DNA reads as TGTGCCAGCAGCTCGCGGGGGACTAGCGGTAATGAGCAGTTCTTC. Translated, it gives CASSSRGTSGNEQFF.

This clonotype was found many times. V and J are TRBV20-1 and TRBJ2-4, with TRBD1 matching 10 bases. CDR3 length: 15 amino acids. Unmatched junction bases numbered 6, after V lost 3 bases and J lost 4 bases. CDR1 and CDR2 (germline): DFQATT, SNEGSKA (reference sequence). Here the CDR3 reads CSARYPGQGKNIQYF. The CDR3 coding sequence is TGCAGTGCTAGGTACCCGGGACAGGGGAAAAACATTCAGTACTTC.

The chain employs TRBV4-1 and TRBJ2-3; no clear D gene. V was pared by 0 bases and J by 10 bases, with 20 bases between. Germline CDR1 MGHRA, CDR2 YSYEKL. CDR3 length equals 16 residues. This CDR3 reads CASSQDTGRPPLAQYF. Here the CDR3 DNA reads TGCGCCAGCAGCCAAGATACCGGCCGACCCCCTTTGGCGCAGTATTTT.

J is TRBJ1-4 and V is TRBV28; no reliable D call. This CDR3 has 14 amino acids. Looked up from germline, CDR1 is MDHEN and CDR2 is SYDVKM. V gave up 3 bases and J gave up 11 bases, with 16 bases separating them. CDR3 residues: CASSFGRPPVKLFF. The CDR3 DNA follows: TGTGCCAGCAGTTTTGGGCGGCCCCCCGTCAAACTGTTTTTT.

The V gene is TRBV28, the J gene TRBJ1-1; D gene uncertain. Germline V gene lookup returns CDR1 MDHEN and CDR2 SYDVKM. Trimming removed 1 base from V and 11 bases from J, with 11 bases in between. This CDR3 comprises 12 residues. In DNA, the CDR3 is TGTGCCAGCAGTTTATCTGGTGCCGTGGCTTTCTTT. As protein: CASSLSGAVAFF.